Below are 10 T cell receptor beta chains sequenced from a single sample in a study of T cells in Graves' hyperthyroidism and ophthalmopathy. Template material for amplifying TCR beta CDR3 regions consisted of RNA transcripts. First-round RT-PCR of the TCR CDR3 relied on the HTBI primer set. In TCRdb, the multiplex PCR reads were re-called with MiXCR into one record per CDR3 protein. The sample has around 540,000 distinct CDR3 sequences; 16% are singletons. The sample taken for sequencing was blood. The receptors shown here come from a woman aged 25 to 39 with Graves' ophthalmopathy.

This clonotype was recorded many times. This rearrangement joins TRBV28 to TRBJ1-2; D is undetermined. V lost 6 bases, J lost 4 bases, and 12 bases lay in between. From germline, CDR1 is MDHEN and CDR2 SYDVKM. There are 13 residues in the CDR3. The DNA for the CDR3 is TGTGCCAGCAGGGGCAGCCGGCCCTATGGCTACACCTTC. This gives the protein CASRGSRPYGYTF.

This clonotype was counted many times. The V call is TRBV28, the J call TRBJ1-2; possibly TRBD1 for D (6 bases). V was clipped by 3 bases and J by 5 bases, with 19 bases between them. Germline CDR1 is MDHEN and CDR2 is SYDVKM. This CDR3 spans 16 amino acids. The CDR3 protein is CASSFWTADWGYGYTF. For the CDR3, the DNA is TGTGCCAGCAGTTTTTGGACAGCCGATTGGGGGTATGGCTACACCTTC.

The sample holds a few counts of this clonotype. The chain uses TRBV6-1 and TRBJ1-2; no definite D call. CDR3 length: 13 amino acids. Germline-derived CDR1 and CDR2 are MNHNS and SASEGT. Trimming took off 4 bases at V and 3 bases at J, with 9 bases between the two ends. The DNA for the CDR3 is TGTGCCAGCAGTGGGTCTTCGTACTATGGCTACACCTTC. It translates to CASSGSSYYGYTF.

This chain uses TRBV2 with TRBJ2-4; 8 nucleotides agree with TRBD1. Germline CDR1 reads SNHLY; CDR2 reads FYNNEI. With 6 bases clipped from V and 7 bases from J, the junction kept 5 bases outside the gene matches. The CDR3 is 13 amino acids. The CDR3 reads CASRQGVLNIQYF. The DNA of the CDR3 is TGTGCCAGCAGACAGGGGGTCCTTAACATTCAGTACTTC.

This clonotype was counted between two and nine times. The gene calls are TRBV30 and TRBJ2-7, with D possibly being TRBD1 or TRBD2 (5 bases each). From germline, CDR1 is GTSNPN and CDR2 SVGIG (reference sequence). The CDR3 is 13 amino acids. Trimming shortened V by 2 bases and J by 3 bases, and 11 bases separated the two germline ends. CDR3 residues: CAWSRGVNYEQYF. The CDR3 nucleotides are TGTGCCTGGAGTCGGGGCGTAAACTACGAGCAGTACTTC.

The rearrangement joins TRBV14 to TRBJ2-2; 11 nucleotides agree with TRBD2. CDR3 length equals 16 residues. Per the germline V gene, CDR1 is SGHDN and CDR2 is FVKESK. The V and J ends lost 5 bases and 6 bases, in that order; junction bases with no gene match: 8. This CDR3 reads CASSSWGLAASGELFF. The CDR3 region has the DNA TGTGCCAGCAGCTCATGGGGACTAGCGGCCTCCGGGGAGCTGTTTTTT.

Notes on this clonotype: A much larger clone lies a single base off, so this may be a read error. This chain's CDR3 is CANRAGTGPYEQYF. In DNA form, the CDR3 reads TGTGCCAACAGGGCCGGGACAGGGCCCTACGAGCAGTACTTC. The rearrangement links TRBV2 to TRBJ2-7; 9 bases are shared with TRBD1. CDR1 SNHLY and CDR2 FYNNEI come from the germline V gene. Unmatched junction bases numbered 9, after V lost 10 bases and J lost 2 bases. The CDR3 contains 14 residues. The whole variable domain, remainder taken from reference TRBV2 and TRBJ2-7, is EPEVTQTPSHQVTQMGQEVILRCVPISNHLYFYWYRQILGQKVEFLVSFYNNEISEKSEIFDDQFSVERPDGSNFTLKIRSTKLEDSAMYFCANRAGTGPYEQYFGPGTRLTVT.

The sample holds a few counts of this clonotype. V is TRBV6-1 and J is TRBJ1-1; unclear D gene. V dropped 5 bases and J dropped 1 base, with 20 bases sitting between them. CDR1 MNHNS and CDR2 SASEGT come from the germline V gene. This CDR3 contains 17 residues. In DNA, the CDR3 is TGTGCCAGCAGTTCTTTAAAAGGTCTCGGCGGGAACACTGAAGCTTTCTTT. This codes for CASSSLKGLGGNTEAFF.

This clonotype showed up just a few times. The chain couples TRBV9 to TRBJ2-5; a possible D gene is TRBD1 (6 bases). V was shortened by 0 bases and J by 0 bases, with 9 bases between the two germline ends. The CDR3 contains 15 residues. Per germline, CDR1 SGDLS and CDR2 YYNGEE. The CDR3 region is CASSVGWTDQETQYF. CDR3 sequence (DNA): TGTGCCAGCAGCGTAGGTTGGACAGACCAAGAGACCCAGTACTTC.

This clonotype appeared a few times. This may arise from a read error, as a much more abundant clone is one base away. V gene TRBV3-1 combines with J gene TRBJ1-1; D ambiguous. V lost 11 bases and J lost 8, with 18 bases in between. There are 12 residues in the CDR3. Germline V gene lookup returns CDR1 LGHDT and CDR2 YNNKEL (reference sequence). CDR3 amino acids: CAGMGWGQEAFF. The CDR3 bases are TGTGCCGGCATGGGGTGGGGTCAGGAAGCTTTCTTT.